This T cell receptor beta chain is drawn from a study of T cells in Graves' hyperthyroidism and ophthalmopathy. This clonotype was detected only a few times. The TCR beta CDR3 regions underwent amplification using RNA transcripts as the source. First-round RT-PCR targeting the TCR CDR3 was performed with the HTBI primer set. One entry per CDR3 protein, called by TCRdb with MiXCR from the multiplex PCR reads. The sample yields under 350,000 distinct CDR3 sequences, 18% seen once. The authors deemed Graves' hyperthyroidism stable absent ophthalmopathy progression within 18 months. Source material: blood. This TCR came from a woman in her forties or fifties with Graves' hyperthyroidism.

The CDR3 is CAISELGREGYTF. CDR3 coding DNA: TGTGCCATCAGTGAGTTAGGAAGGGAAGGCTACACCTTC. The chain joins TRBV10-3 to TRBJ1-2; no reliable D call. V was trimmed by 1 base and J by 8 bases, leaving 11 bases between them. Germline values: CDR1 ENHRY, CDR2 SYGVKD. The CDR3 length is 13 residues.